This passage covers 25 T cell receptor beta chains from one sample sequenced in a study of kidney transplant recipient with SARS-CoV-2 infection. TCRdb reprocessed the reads via MiXCR and lists one record per CDR3 protein. The sample gives 200,000 to 300,000 distinct CDR3 sequences, roughly 26% of which show up once; around 6.8% is in the top ten. The material sequenced was a blood sample, taken at baseline and on day 111 from a kidney transplant recipient. The origin of the receptors is a male patient aged 25-45 years who had COVID-19 and was a kidney transplant recipient. Some of these T cells may belong to the graft donor.

This clonotype was picked up many times. The gene calls are TRBV20-1 and TRBJ2-7, with a possible D match to TRBD1 (5 bases). Germline V CDR1 and CDR2: DFQATT, SNEGSKA (reference sequence). The CDR3 spans 14 residues. The germline V and J ends were trimmed by 0 bases and 4 bases, with 13 bases remaining between them. CDR3 amino acids: CSARDRAHVYEQYF. Here the CDR3 DNA reads TGCAGTGCTAGAGACAGGGCCCACGTTTACGAGCAGTACTTC.

In its sample, this clonotype was seen many times. The chain joins TRBV6-4 to TRBJ1-1, with D perhaps matching TRBD1 (5 bases). With 6 bases removed from V and 2 bases from J, the gap between germline ends came to 10 bases. Germline CDR1 and CDR2: MRHNA and SNTAGT. The CDR3 contains 13 residues. CDR3 residues: CASRRTRNTEAFF. The DNA for the CDR3 is TGTGCCAGCAGAAGGACACGAAACACTGAAGCTTTCTTT.

This clonotype was recorded at least ten times. This CDR3 reads CASSWKIRSRKTYGYTF. The CDR3 DNA reads TGCGCCAGCAGTTGGAAAATAAGATCGCGAAAGACCTATGGCTACACCTTC. The V gene is TRBV10-1, the J gene TRBJ1-2; D gene uncertain. CDR3 size: 17 residues. The V gene's germline CDR1 is WNHNN and CDR2 SYGVQD (reference sequence). V was pared by 5 bases and J by 4 bases, with 23 bases between.

With respect to this clonotype: A single base separates this from a much larger clone, so it may be a read error. The chain couples TRBV4-3 to TRBJ1-1; no firm D call. With 2 bases removed from V and 5 bases from J, the gap between germline ends came to 12 bases. CDR1 is LGHNA and CDR2 is YSLEER in the germline V gene. The CDR3 spans 14 residues. The CDR3 spells CASSQRPGETEAFF. CDR3 DNA sequence: TGCGCCAGCAGCCAAAGGCCAGGCGAAACTGAAGCTTTCTTT.

Many counts were recorded for this clonotype. The chain employs TRBV19 and TRBJ2-3; D uncertain. Trimming took 5 bases from V and 6 from J, leaving 12 bases between them. The CDR3 sequence is 13 residues long. CDR1 is LNHDA, CDR2 SQIVND, per germline (reference sequence). CDR3 sequence reads: CASSDQIEDTQYF. The CDR3 nucleotides are TGTGCCAGTAGTGATCAGATTGAGGATACGCAGTATTTT.

To note about this clonotype: A much larger clonotype is one base distant, so this may be a read error. The rearrangement links TRBV28 to TRBJ1-1; 7 bases are shared with TRBD1. This CDR3 has 13 amino acids. The germline V gene has CDR1 MDHEN and CDR2 SYDVKM. In DNA, the CDR3 is TGTGCCGGCAGTTTACAGGGGAGCACTGAAGCTTTCTTT. Translated: CAGSLQGSTEAFF. The entire variable domain, with the rest obtained from reference TRBV28 and TRBJ1-1, is as follows: DVKVTQSSRYLVKRTGEKVFLECVQDMDHENMFWYRQDPGLGLRLIYFSYDVKMKEKGDIPEGYSVSREKKERFSLILESASTNQTSMYLCAGSLQGSTEAFFGQGTRLTVV.

This clonotype was recorded at least ten times. The chain employs TRBV6-5 and TRBJ1-2; tentatively, D is TRBD1 (5 bases). Per germline, CDR1 MNHEY and CDR2 SVGAGI. Trimming pared 5 bases from V and 4 bases from J, leaving 23 bases between. This CDR3 contains 17 residues. The CDR3 sequence is CASSKWGSMRKTYGYTF. CDR3 sequence (DNA): TGTGCCAGCAGTAAATGGGGCTCTATGCGAAAGACCTATGGCTACACCTTC.

A note on this clonotype: With a much larger clone just one base away, this may be a read error. The rearrangement uses TRBV6-5 and TRBJ1-2, with D tentatively TRBD1 (5 bases). CDR3 size: 12 residues. From germline, CDR1 is MNHEY and CDR2 SVGAGI. The CDR3 region is CTSSRGLFRYTF. DNA of the CDR3: TGTACCAGCAGTCGGGGCCTATTTCGCTACACCTTC.

This clonotype appeared many times. V gene TRBV14 combines with J gene TRBJ2-3, with 10 nucleotides matching TRBD2. The ends lost 1 base at V and 7 bases at J; junction bases unmatched: 17. Per the germline V gene, CDR1 is SGHDN and CDR2 is FVKESK. The CDR3 totals 19 residues. The CDR3 DNA follows: TGTGCCAGCAGCCAAGGGGCCAGCGGGAGGGACGCTGGTTTGTATACGCAGTATTTT. The encoded protein is CASSQGASGRDAGLYTQYF.

Turning to this clonotype: A junction end diverges from the germline sequence, so it may reflect a read error. V and J are TRBV20-1 and TRBJ1-1, with 8 bases fitting TRBD1. Germline V gene data show CDR1 as DFQATT and CDR2 as SNEGSKA (reference sequence). This CDR3 has 12 residues. CDR3 residues: CSARDRDTEALF. The CDR3 bases are TGCAGTGCTAGGGACAGGGACACTGAGGCTTTATTT.

This clonotype has a count of ten or more. The V call is TRBV5-1, the J call TRBJ2-7; D might be TRBD2 (5 bases). Germline V gene lookup returns CDR1 SGHRS and CDR2 YFSETQ. V was cut by 0 bases and J by 5 bases, with 12 bases left in between. This CDR3 contains 14 residues. Written as DNA, the CDR3 is TGCGCCAGCAGCTTGGCTATTAGCGTCGACGAGCAGTACTTC. It is translated as CASSLAISVDEQYF.

This clonotype was picked up many times. CDR3 DNA sequence: TGTGCCAGCAGTCCCTCGGGACTAGCGGGAGTGGGGCAGTTCTTC. It encodes CASSPSGLAGVGQFF. The V and J genes are TRBV28 and TRBJ2-1; 14 bases are shared with TRBD2. J gave up 12 bases and V 5 bases, and 9 bases lay outside the gene matches. The CDR3 sequence is 15 residues long. Germline values: CDR1 MDHEN, CDR2 SYDVKM.

This clonotype was seen repeatedly, ten times or more. V is TRBV11-2 and J is TRBJ1-2; D gene uncertain. Germline CDR1 and CDR2: SGHAT and FQNNGV. Trimming cost V 0 bases and J 3 bases, with 5 bases left between them. The CDR3 runs 13 residues. The CDR3 sequence: CASSLELDYGYTF. For the CDR3, the DNA is TGTGCCAGCAGCTTAGAGTTGGACTATGGCTACACCTTC.

With respect to this clonotype: A much more abundant neighbour one base away suggests this may be a read error. The genes are TRBV7-2 and TRBJ2-1; 11 nucleotides align to TRBD2. Germline lookup yields CDR1 SGHTA and CDR2 FQGNSA. V was clipped by 7 bases and J by 1 base; unmatched bases: 9. This CDR3 is built from 17 residues. CDR3 residues: CASNSVSGRASYNEQFF. CDR3 DNA sequence: TGTGCCAGCAACTCCGTTAGCGGGAGGGCTTCCTACAATGAGCAGTTCTTC.

The table lists this clonotype with a few counts. J is TRBJ2-3 and V is TRBV21-1; the table's D gene call, TRBD2, was not cross checked with the DNA. TRBV21-1 is designated a pseudogene. This CDR3 is built from 17 residues. The CDR3 DNA is TGTGCCAGCAGCAAAATCCCCAGCGGTAGTGACACAGATACGCAGTATTTT. Translation: CASSKIPSGSDTDTQYF.

Ten or more counts support this clonotype. The genes are TRBV7-2 and TRBJ2-6; D perhaps matches TRBD1 (6 bases). CDR1 and CDR2 from the germline V gene are SGHTA and FQGNSA. The CDR3 covers 17 residues. Between the trimmed V and J ends, which lost 4 bases and 2 bases, there was a span of 15 bases. The CDR3 loop is CASSSTGGGAGANVLTF. DNA for the CDR3: TGTGCCAGCAGCTCGACTGGTGGGGGCGCTGGGGCCAACGTCCTGACTTTC.

This clonotype has at least ten counts. The J gene is TRBJ1-1, the V gene TRBV24-1; D uncertain. CDR1 is KGHDR and CDR2 is SFDVKD in the germline V gene. V was cut by 4 bases and J by 6 bases, with 8 bases left in between. The CDR3 consists of 12 residues. CDR3 bases: TGTGCCACCAGTGAACCGTCCCCTGAAGCTTTCTTT. It codes for CATSEPSPEAFF.

The chain joins TRBV7-9 to TRBJ2-5, with D unclear. This CDR3 region has 14 residues. CDR1 and CDR2 from the germline V gene are SEHNR and FQNEAQ (reference sequence). Trimming took off 1 base at V and 6 bases at J, with 12 bases between the two ends. As DNA, the CDR3 is TGTGCCAGCAGCTTAGGCCTCCCCGGGCAGACCCAGTACTTC. This translates into CASSLGLPGQTQYF. The entire variable domain, with the rest obtained from reference TRBV7-9 and TRBJ2-5, is as follows: DTGVSQNPRHKITKRGQNVTFRCDPISEHNRLYWYRQTLGQGPEFLTYFQNEAQLEKSRLLSDRFSAERPKGSFSTLEIQRTEQGDSAMYLCASSLGLPGQTQYFGPGTRLLVL.

About this clonotype: Being one base from a much bigger clone, this may be a read error. The rearrangement uses TRBV30 and TRBJ1-2, with D unresolved. Germline CDR1 GTSNPN, CDR2 SVGIG (reference sequence). The CDR3 runs to 16 residues. The CDR3 loop reads CAWGAWRYRKTYGHTF. The DNA of the CDR3 is TGTGCCTGGGGTGCGTGGCGTTATAGAAAGACCTATGGCCACACCTTC.

This clonotype was seen repeatedly, ten times or more. This sequence joins TRBV6-6 and TRBJ1-4; no clear D gene. The CDR3 totals 13 residues. Trimming stripped 6 bases from V and 4 bases from J, with 9 bases between. In germline, CDR1 is MNHNY, CDR2 SVGAGI (reference sequence). The CDR3 DNA follows: TGTGCCAGCAGCTCCCCAGTTAATGAAAAACTGTTTTTT. Residues: CASSSPVNEKLFF.

This clonotype has at least ten counts. The chain combines TRBV21-1 with TRBJ1-5; TRBD1 is taken as the D call from the table, unchecked against the DNA. TRBV21-1 is an annotated pseudogene. The length of the CDR3 is 17 residues. In DNA, the CDR3 is TGTGCCAGCAGCAAAGTGAGGAGAGGGGACCCCCATCAGCCCCAGCATTTT. Residues: CASSKVRRGDPHQPQHF.

A word on this clonotype: A much larger clone sits a single nucleotide away, making a read error possible. CDR3 sequence reads: CASSAICPHGKTYGYTF. CDR3 in DNA: TGTGCCAGCAGTGCAATTTGCCCACACGGAAAGACCTATGGCTACACCTTC. This chain joins TRBV6-4 and TRBJ1-2; D is ambiguous. The length of the CDR3 is 17 residues. V was trimmed by 4 bases and J by 4 bases, leaving 22 bases between them. The germline V gene has CDR1 MRHNA and CDR2 SNTAGT.

At least ten counts were recorded for this clonotype. The gene calls are TRBV28 and TRBJ1-1, with 7 bases fitting TRBD1. CDR1 MDHEN and CDR2 SYDVKM come from the germline V gene. J was trimmed by 10 bases and V by 6 bases; bases with no gene match: 14. There are 14 residues in the CDR3. The CDR3: CASSSGQVGLGAFF. The DNA for the CDR3 is TGTGCCAGCAGCAGTGGACAGGTGGGATTAGGAGCTTTCTTT.

This clonotype was seen ten or more times. This rearrangement joins TRBV6-5 to TRBJ2-7, with D perhaps TRBD2 (5 bases). Germline assignment: CDR1 MNHEY and CDR2 SVGAGI. This CDR3 comprises 12 residues. V was cut by 6 bases and J by 10 bases, with 16 bases left in between. The CDR3 nucleotides read TGTGCCAGCAGCAGAGATCGGAGGCTCCAGTACTTC. It codes for CASSRDRRLQYF.

This clonotype was seen repeatedly, ten times or more. This chain uses TRBV18 with TRBJ1-1; D is unresolved. The germline V gene encodes CDR1 KGHSH and CDR2 LQKENI. The V gene lost 2 bases and the J gene lost 0 bases, with 13 bases spanning the gap. There are 16 residues in the CDR3. The CDR3 region has the DNA TGTGCCAGCTCACCAATAAATAAGGGCCTGAACACTGAAGCTTTCTTT. Encoded protein: CASSPINKGLNTEAFF.